This T cell receptor beta chain is from a study of T cell repertoires in cytomegalovirus infection. CDR3 length equals 15 residues. Germline loops: CDR1 SGHDT, CDR2 YYEEEE. V was pared by 0 bases and J by 0 bases, with 10 bases between. TCRdb ran MiXCR on the reads and lists one entry per CDR3 protein. Altogether a few hundred thousand distinct CDR3 sequences are present, about 18% being singletons, with the ten largest covering 40% to 55%. This chain joins TRBV5-6 and TRBJ2-7; maybe TRBD1 (6 bases). The source material was CD8+ T cells from PBMCs. This TCR came from a human donor in good health (CMV status not recorded). Some clones in this sample may be carry-over from other donors' samples. CDR3 sequence reads: CASSLGRGSSYEQYF. The CDR3 coding sequence is TGTGCCAGCAGCTTGGGCAGGGGCAGCTCCTACGAGCAGTACTTC.